This T cell receptor (beta chain) is drawn from a study of shared T cell receptors in the human thymus. This CDR3 region has 14 residues. Trimming left V 8 bases short and J 0 bases short, with 11 bases between. The germline V gene has CDR1 MDHEN and CDR2 SYDVKM. The table came from immunoSEQ multiplex PCR; TCRdb's copy has only in-frame clones and leaves some out. The table shows hundreds of thousands of clones, with 85% to 95% occurring only once. The rearrangement links TRBV28 to TRBJ2-4; D uncertain. This clonotype was obtained from a human donor. Sequenced sample: thymocytes. The CDR3 spells CASREKLAKNIQYF. In DNA, the CDR3 is TGTGCCAGCCGTGAGAAGCTAGCCAAAAACATTCAGTACTTC. Based on the CDR3 plus reference TRBV28 and TRBJ2-4, the full variable domain is DVKVTQSSRYLVKRTGEKVFLECVQDMDHENMFWYRQDPGLGLRLIYFSYDVKMKEKGDIPEGYSVSREKKERFSLILESASTNQTSMYLCASREKLAKNIQYFGAGTRLSVL.